Listed here are 14 T cell receptor beta chains from one sample, sequenced in a study of PD-L1 blockade in urothelial cancer (dated by TCRdb to between 2016 and 2019). Receptor libraries were prepared by the immunoSEQ multiplex PCR assay. TCRdb carries this immuneACCESS record with in-frame sequences only. Its versions omit some clonotypes, under half of them owing to an unresolved V gene in the studies checked, with the rest unexplained. The sample has 85,000 to 100,000 clones on record, roughly 84% of them singletons. The ten largest clones capture roughly 2% of the sample. The time point label here, explained by the study, means: pretreatment peripheral blood. The specimen comprised PBMCs, sampled around atezolizumab (anti-PD-L1) treatment. Receptor source: a man in his sixties with urothelial cancer.

The CDR3 spells CASSNVQGLGTEAFF. The CDR3 DNA reads as TGCGCCAGCAGCAATGTACAGGGGTTAGGCACTGAAGCTTTCTTT. The chain links TRBV5-1 to TRBJ1-1, with TRBD1 identical over 7 bases. The CDR3 runs to 15 residues. Germline V gene lookup returns CDR1 SGHRS and CDR2 YFSETQ. V was clipped by 4 bases and J by 4 bases; unmatched bases: 10.

This chain joins TRBV13 and TRBJ2-1; 10 bases match TRBD1. Per germline, CDR1 PRHDT and CDR2 FYEKMQ (reference sequence). V gave up 5 bases and J gave up 3 bases; unmatched junction bases: 4. The CDR3 consists of 15 residues. This chain's CDR3 is CASSLDRGLYNEQFF. As DNA, the CDR3 is TGTGCCAGCAGCCTAGACAGGGGGCTCTACAATGAGCAGTTCTTC.

This chain joins TRBV9 and TRBJ2-3; 7 positions match TRBD1. Germline-derived CDR1 and CDR2 are SGDLS and YYNGEE. The length of the CDR3 is 13 residues. With V trimmed by 4 bases and J by 2 bases, 1 base remained unmatched. The DNA of the CDR3 is TGTGCCAGCAGCAGGGGGCCCACAGATACGCAGTATTTT. This sequence encodes CASSRGPTDTQYF.

The CDR3 DNA reads TGTGCCAGCAGCGTCGCGGGAGATACGCAGTATTTT. Amino acids: CASSVAGDTQYF. The chain combines TRBV9 with TRBJ2-3; D might be TRBD2 (5 bases). This CDR3 spans 12 amino acids. CDR1 and CDR2 from the germline V gene are SGDLS and YYNGEE. V gave up 2 bases and J gave up 5 bases, with 6 bases separating them.

The CDR3, as DNA: TGTGCCAGCAGCTTAGGTACGGGTAAGGCACTGTTTTTT. It specifies CASSLGTGKALFF. This chain connects TRBV7-6 to TRBJ1-4; D gene ambiguous. The germline V gene has CDR1 SGHVS and CDR2 FNYEAQ. Trimming cost V 1 base and J 13 bases, with 13 bases left between them. The CDR3 covers 13 residues. Full variable domain (remainder filled in from reference TRBV7-6 and TRBJ1-4): GAGVSQSPRYKVTKRGQDVALRCDPISGHVSLYWYRQALGQGPEFLTYFNYEAQQDKSGLPNDRFSAERPEGSISTLTIQRTEQRDSAMYRCASSLGTGKALFFGSGTQLSVL.

The chain uses TRBV27 and TRBJ2-2; 11 bases fit TRBD2. Germline CDR1 is MNHEY and CDR2 is SMNVEV (reference sequence). Trimming at V came to 6 bases and at J to 0 bases, leaving 6 bases not matched to a gene. The CDR3 spans 17 residues. This chain's CDR3 is CASSLIAGGTNTGELFF. CDR3 in DNA: TGTGCCAGCAGCCTAATAGCGGGGGGGACGAACACCGGGGAGCTGTTTTTT.

The chain uses TRBV10-1 and TRBJ2-7, with TRBD2 as a possible D gene (7 bases). The CDR3 covers 14 residues. V dropped 9 bases and J dropped 7 bases, with 22 bases sitting between them. In germline, CDR1 is WNHNN, CDR2 SYGVQD (reference sequence). The CDR3 DNA reads TGCGCCAGTAGCGGCGGGGGCCCATCGTCTGAGCAGTACTTC. It codes for CASSGGGPSSEQYF.

This clone was counted a few times. This sequence joins TRBV30 and TRBJ1-1; D gene unclear. CDR3 length: 11 amino acids. Germline CDR1 GTSNPN, CDR2 SVGIG (reference sequence). Trimming left V 4 bases short and J 1 base short, with 4 bases between. CDR3 in DNA: TGTGCCTGGAAGCGGAACACTGAAGCTTTCTTT. Protein sequence: CAWKRNTEAFF.

Only one count was recorded for this clone. The chain is built from TRBV7-2 and TRBJ1-5, with a tentative D call TRBD1 (5 bases). The CDR3 has 15 residues. V lost 2 bases to trimming and J lost 4 bases, with 12 bases between them. Germline V gives CDR1 SGHTA, CDR2 FQGNSA. CDR3 amino acids: CASSLTGGTNQPQHF. The CDR3 DNA reads TGTGCCAGCAGCTTAACGGGGGGAACTAATCAGCCCCAGCATTTT.

The rearrangement links TRBV19 to TRBJ2-5, with 8 bases fitting TRBD2. J gave up 4 bases and V 5 bases, and 6 bases lay outside the gene matches. Germline-derived CDR1 and CDR2 are LNHDA and SQIVND (reference sequence). The CDR3 consists of 14 residues. The CDR3 loop is CASSLYGGVETQYF. The CDR3 coding sequence is TGTGCCAGTAGTTTATACGGGGGGGTAGAGACCCAGTACTTC.

The rearrangement joins TRBV19 to TRBJ1-1; 8 positions agree with TRBD1. CDR3 length equals 13 residues. Germline V lookup: CDR1 LNHDA, CDR2 SQIVND (reference sequence). After removal of 4 bases from V and 5 bases from J, the junction contained 3 bases not matched to a gene. CDR3 in amino acids: CASSTGGRTEAFF. In DNA, the CDR3 is TGTGCCAGTAGTACAGGGGGCCGAACTGAAGCTTTCTTT.

This chain uses TRBV6-1 with TRBJ2-1; 8 nucleotides line up with TRBD1. Per the germline V gene, CDR1 is MNHNS and CDR2 is SASEGT. The CDR3 consists of 13 residues. J was trimmed by 10 bases and V by 7 bases; bases with no gene match: 9. The CDR3 loop reads CASTLGQANEQFF. In DNA, the CDR3 is TGTGCCAGCACCCTGGGACAGGCCAACGAGCAGTTCTTC.

The chain links TRBV9 to TRBJ2-2; 7 nucleotides align to TRBD2. The CDR3 is made up of 15 amino acids. With 0 bases clipped from V and 8 bases from J, the junction kept 7 bases outside the gene matches. Per germline, CDR1 SGDLS and CDR2 YYNGEE. CDR3 loop: CASSVGSGAWGELFF. The CDR3 region has the DNA TGTGCCAGCAGCGTAGGCAGCGGGGCGTGGGGGGAGCTGTTTTTT.

The chain links TRBV5-1 to TRBJ2-7; 14 nucleotides line up with TRBD2. Germline V gene sequence: CDR1 SGHRS, CDR2 YFSETQ. The CDR3 spans 16 residues. V lost 3 bases to trimming and J lost 4 bases; unmatched junction nucleotides: 6. CDR3 amino acids: CASSYGTSGRWYEQYF. CDR3 sequence (DNA): TGCGCCAGCAGCTACGGGACTAGCGGGAGATGGTACGAGCAGTACTTC.